This T cell receptor (beta chain) was recorded in a study of blood T cell repertoires in COVID-19. Study as a whole: Some COVID-19 samples were acute and others convalescent; all came from the United States, Italy and Spain.

Per the original methods: Researchers report that nucleated cell counts were estimated from reference gene primer amplification. Repertoires were generated with immunoSEQ multiplex PCR, while TCRdb's copy carries only in-frame clones and drops some. V and J calls and clone size are copied from that table; D and trimming were computed from the DNA. The repertoire includes tens of thousands of clones, around nine tenths of them detected once, and over 6.5% sits in the top ten. Germline-derived CDR1 and CDR2 are SGHTA and FQGNSA. The CDR3 consists of 15 residues. V lost 0 bases, J lost 1 base, and 0 bases stayed unmatched.

Specimen: peripheral blood. This clonotype originated in a man in his fifties or sixties with active COVID-19. The chain carries TRBV7-2 and TRBJ2-7, with 10 bases lining up with TRBD2. The CDR3 DNA is TGTGCCAGCAGCTTAGCTAGCGGGGGGTCCTACGAGCAGTACTTC. Translation gives CASSLASGGSYEQYF.